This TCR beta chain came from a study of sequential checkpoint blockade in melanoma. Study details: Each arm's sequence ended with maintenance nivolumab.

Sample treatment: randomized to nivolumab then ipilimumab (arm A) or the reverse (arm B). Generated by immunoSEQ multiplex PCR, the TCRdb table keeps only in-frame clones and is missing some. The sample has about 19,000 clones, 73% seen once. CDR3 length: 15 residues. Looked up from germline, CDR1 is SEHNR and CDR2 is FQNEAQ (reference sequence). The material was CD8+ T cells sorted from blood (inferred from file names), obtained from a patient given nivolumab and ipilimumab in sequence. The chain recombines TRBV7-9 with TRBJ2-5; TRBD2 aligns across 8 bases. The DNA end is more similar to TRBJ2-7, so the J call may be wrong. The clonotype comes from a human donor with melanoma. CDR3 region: CASSLDSGSTYEQYF. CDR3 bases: TGTGCCAGCAGCTTAGACAGCGGGAGCACCTACGAGCAGTACTTC.